What follows are 10 T cell receptor beta chains derived from one specimen sequenced in a study of blood T cell repertoires in COVID-19. The assay was immunoSEQ multiplex PCR, and TCRdb's table has in-frame clones only and misses some. Altogether 240,000 or so clones are present, around 83% being singletons, with the ten largest covering around 9.9%. Material: peripheral blood. These receptors came from an elderly woman with acute or convalescent COVID-19.

V is TRBV5-1 and J is TRBJ1-1; D is possibly TRBD1 (5 bases). Germline V gene sequence: CDR1 SGHRS, CDR2 YFSETQ. CDR3 length: 15 amino acids. Trimming took 4 bases from V and 0 from J, leaving 13 bases between them. CDR3 bases: TGCGCCAGCAGCAGCGGGGGAGCTATGAACACTGAAGCTTTCTTT. Protein product: CASSSGGAMNTEAFF.

The chain combines TRBV24-1 with TRBJ1-3; 10 bases fit TRBD1. Germline V gene sequence: CDR1 KGHDR, CDR2 SFDVKD. The V segment lost 11 bases and the J segment 4 bases; nucleotides outside the gene matches: 13. This CDR3 comprises 16 residues. The CDR3, as DNA: TGTGCCAAACGGAGGCCTAGACAGGGGGCCGGAAACACCATATATTTT. This sequence encodes CAKRRPRQGAGNTIYF.

V and J are TRBV4-1 and TRBJ2-3, with 9 bases fitting TRBD1. The CDR3 contains 17 residues. Germline CDR1 is MGHRA and CDR2 is YSYEKL. Trimming cost V 4 bases and J 0 bases; bases outside gene matches: 8. The CDR3 region is CASSPRQGGISTDTQYF. CDR3 nucleotides: TGCGCCAGCAGCCCAAGACAGGGGGGTATCAGCACAGATACGCAGTATTTT.

For the CDR3, the DNA is TGTGCCAGCTCAGCACAGGGGCAAAATTCACCCCTCCACTTT. Translation gives CASSAQGQNSPLHF. The chain recombines TRBV18 with TRBJ1-6, with 7 nucleotides matching TRBD1. The CDR3 sequence is 14 residues long. Germline loops: CDR1 KGHSH, CDR2 LQKENI. The junction had 5 bases not matched to a gene; V was cut back by 5 bases and J by 7 bases.

The chain recombines TRBV15 with TRBJ1-3; 7 bases match TRBD1. The CDR3 loop spans 16 amino acids. V shed 0 bases and J 3 bases; nucleotides not matched to a gene: 5. Germline CDR1 LNHNV, CDR2 YYDKDF (reference sequence). CDR3 region: CATSRDGTVFGNTIYF. The CDR3 region has the DNA TGTGCCACCAGCAGAGACGGGACAGTGTTTGGAAACACCATATATTTT.

V usage is TRBV18 and J usage is TRBJ2-7; 13 bases map to TRBD2. CDR3 length equals 18 residues. Trimming removed 1 base from V and 2 bases from J; junction bases left unmatched: 8. Looked up from germline, CDR1 is KGHSH and CDR2 is LQKENI. CDR3 sequence: CASSPLPGTSGNTYEQYF. CDR3 DNA sequence: TGTGCCAGCTCACCACTGCCTGGGACTAGCGGGAACACCTACGAGCAGTACTTC.

This clone occurred a few times. The V call is TRBV18, the J call TRBJ1-1; tentative D call: TRBD1 (6 bases). The germline gives CDR1 KGHSH, CDR2 LQKENI. The CDR3 consists of 16 residues. With 2 bases removed from V and 0 bases from J, the gap between germline ends came to 13 bases. Here the CDR3 reads CASSPITGTLNTEAFF. CDR3 sequence (DNA): TGTGCCAGCTCACCAATTACCGGGACACTGAACACTGAAGCTTTCTTT. Full variable domain (rest looked up from reference TRBV18 and TRBJ1-1): NAGVMQNPRHLVRRRGQEARLRCSPMKGHSHVYWYRQLPEEGLKFMVYLQKENIIDESGMPKERFSAEFPKEGPSILRIQQVVRGDSAAYFCASSPITGTLNTEAFFGQGTRLTVV.

The chain links TRBV9 to TRBJ1-2; tentative D call: TRBD1 (6 bases). V lost 4 bases to trimming and J lost 3 bases, with 16 bases between them. Per germline, CDR1 SGDLS and CDR2 YYNGEE. The CDR3 totals 15 residues. CDR3 nucleotide sequence: TGTGCCAGCAGCCCGAGCGGACAGCCCTACTATGGCTACACCTTC. Translated, it gives CASSPSGQPYYGYTF.

The chain carries TRBV28 and TRBJ1-2; D is undetermined. From germline, CDR1 is MDHEN and CDR2 SYDVKM. V shed 2 bases and J shed 5 bases, with 15 bases lying between them. This CDR3 is built from 15 residues. CDR3 region: CASSLTAASEYGYTF. The CDR3 nucleotides are TGTGCCAGCAGTTTAACCGCGGCCAGTGAGTATGGCTACACCTTC.

The V call is TRBV29-1, the J call TRBJ2-7; TRBD1 matches 11 bases. The junction had 5 bases not matched to a gene; V was cut back by 6 bases and J by 1 base. Germline loops: CDR1 SQVTM, CDR2 ANQGSEA. This CDR3 is 14 amino acids long. In nucleotides, the CDR3 is TGCAGCGTCGACGGGACAGGGGGATCCTACGAGCAGTACTTC. Its translation: CSVDGTGGSYEQYF.